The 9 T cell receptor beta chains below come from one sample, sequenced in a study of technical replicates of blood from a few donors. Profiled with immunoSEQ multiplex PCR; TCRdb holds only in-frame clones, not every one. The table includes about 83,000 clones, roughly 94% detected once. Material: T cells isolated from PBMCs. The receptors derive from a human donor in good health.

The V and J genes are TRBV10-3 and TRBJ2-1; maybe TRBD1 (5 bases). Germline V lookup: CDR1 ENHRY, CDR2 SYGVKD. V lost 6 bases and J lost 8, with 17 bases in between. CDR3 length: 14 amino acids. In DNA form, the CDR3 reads TGTGCCATCAGCGAAAGGGGCATAGATGATGAGCAGTTCTTC. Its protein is CAISERGIDDEQFF.

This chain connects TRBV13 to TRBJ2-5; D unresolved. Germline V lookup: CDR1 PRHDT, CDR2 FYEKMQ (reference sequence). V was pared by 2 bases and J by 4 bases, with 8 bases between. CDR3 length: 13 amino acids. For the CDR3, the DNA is TGTGCCAGCAGCTTAAGAGTCCCAGAGACCCAGTACTTC. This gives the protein CASSLRVPETQYF.

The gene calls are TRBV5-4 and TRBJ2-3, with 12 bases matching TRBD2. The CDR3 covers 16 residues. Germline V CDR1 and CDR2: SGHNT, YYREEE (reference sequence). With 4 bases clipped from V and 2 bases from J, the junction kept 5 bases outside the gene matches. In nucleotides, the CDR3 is TGTGCCAGCAGCGGGGGACTAGCGGGCCTCACAGATACGCAGTATTTT. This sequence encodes CASSGGLAGLTDTQYF.

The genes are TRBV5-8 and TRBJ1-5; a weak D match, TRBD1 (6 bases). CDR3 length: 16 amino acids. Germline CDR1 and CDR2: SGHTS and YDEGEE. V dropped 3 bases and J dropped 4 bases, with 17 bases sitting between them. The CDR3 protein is CASSSNAGQTNQPQHF. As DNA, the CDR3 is TGTGCCAGCAGCTCCAACGCCGGACAGACAAATCAGCCCCAGCATTTT.

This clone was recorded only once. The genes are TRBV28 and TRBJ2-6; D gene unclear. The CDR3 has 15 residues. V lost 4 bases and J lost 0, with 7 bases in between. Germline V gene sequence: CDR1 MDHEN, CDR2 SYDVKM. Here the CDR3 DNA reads TGTGCCAGCAGTTACAGCTTCTCTGGGGCCAACGTCCTGACTTTC. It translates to CASSYSFSGANVLTF.

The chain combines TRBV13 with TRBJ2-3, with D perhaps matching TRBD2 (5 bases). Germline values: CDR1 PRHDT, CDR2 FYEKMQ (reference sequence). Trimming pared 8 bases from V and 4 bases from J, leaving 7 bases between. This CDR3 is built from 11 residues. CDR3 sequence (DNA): TGTGCCAGCTACGGGGCAGATACGCAGTATTTT. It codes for CASYGADTQYF. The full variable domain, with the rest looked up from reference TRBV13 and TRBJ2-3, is AAGVIQSPRHLIKEKRETATLKCYPIPRHDTVYWYQQGPGQDPQFLISFYEKMQSDKGSIPDRFSAQQFSDYHSELNMSSLELGDSALYFCASYGADTQYFGPGTRLTVL.

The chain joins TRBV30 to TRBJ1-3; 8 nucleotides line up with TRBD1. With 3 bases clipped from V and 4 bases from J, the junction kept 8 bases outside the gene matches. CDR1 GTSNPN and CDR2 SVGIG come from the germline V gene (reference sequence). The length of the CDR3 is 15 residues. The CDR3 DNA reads TGTGCCTGGAGCAAACAGGGGGTCGGGGGAAACACCATATATTTT. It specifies CAWSKQGVGGNTIYF. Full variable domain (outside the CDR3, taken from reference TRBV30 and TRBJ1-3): SQTIHQWPATLVQPVGSPLSLECTVEGTSNPNLYWYRQAAGRGLQLLFYSVGIGQISSEVPQNLSASRPQDRQFILSSKKLLLSDSGFYLCAWSKQGVGGNTIYFGEGSWLTVV.

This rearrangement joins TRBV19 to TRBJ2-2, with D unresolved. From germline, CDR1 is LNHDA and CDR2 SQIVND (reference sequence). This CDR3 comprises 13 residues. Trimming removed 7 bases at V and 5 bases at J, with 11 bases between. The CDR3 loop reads CASTLTVTGELFF. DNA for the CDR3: TGTGCCAGTACCCTTACAGTTACCGGGGAGCTGTTTTTT.

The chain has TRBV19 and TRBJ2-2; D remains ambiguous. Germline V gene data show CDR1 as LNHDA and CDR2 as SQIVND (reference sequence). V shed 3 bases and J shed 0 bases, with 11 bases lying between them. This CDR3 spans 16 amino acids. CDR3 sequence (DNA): TGTGCCAGTAGTATTAAAGCTAGAGCGAACACCGGGGAGCTGTTTTTT. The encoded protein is CASSIKARANTGELFF.